Reported below is one T cell receptor beta chain. Its antigen is undetermined. The sample is drawn from a study of cytomegalovirus exposure and HLA in healthy donors. Primers: 60 Vbeta forward and 13 Jbeta reverse. Clones were read by immunoSEQ multiplex PCR, and TCRdb kept only the in-frame ones, dropping some. The profile shows some 190,000 clones, over 80% of them singletons. Regarding the study as a whole: Trimming of TCR beta V- and J-genes showed a link, identified in a later analysis, to a missense DCLRE1C variant.

V was pared by 3 bases and J by 6 bases, with 10 bases of the junction left unmatched. The length of the CDR3 is 16 residues. Germline V gene lookup returns CDR1 MNHEY and CDR2 SMNVEV (reference sequence). The V and J genes are TRBV27 and TRBJ2-1; 8 bases agree with TRBD1. The sequenced sample consisted of PBMCs. The TCR was taken from a man in his forties or fifties in good health and CMV-seronegative. CDR3 sequence (DNA): TGTGCCAGCAGTTTTCCCACAAGACAGGGGAGCAATGAGCAGTTCTTC. Its protein is CASSFPTRQGSNEQFF.